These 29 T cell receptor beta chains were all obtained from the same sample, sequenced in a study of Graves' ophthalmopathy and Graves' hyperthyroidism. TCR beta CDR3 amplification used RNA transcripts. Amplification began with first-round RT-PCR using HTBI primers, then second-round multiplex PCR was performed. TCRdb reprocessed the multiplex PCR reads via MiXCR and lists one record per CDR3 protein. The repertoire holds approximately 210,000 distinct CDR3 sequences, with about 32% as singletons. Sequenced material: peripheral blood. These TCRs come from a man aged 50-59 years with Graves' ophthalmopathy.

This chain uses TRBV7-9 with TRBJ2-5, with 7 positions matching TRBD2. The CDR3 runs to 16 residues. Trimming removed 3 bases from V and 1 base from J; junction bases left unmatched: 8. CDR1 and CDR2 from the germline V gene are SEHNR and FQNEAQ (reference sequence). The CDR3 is CASSFTPGGPQETQYF. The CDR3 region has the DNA TGTGCCAGCAGCTTTACCCCGGGAGGACCCCAAGAGACCCAGTACTTC.

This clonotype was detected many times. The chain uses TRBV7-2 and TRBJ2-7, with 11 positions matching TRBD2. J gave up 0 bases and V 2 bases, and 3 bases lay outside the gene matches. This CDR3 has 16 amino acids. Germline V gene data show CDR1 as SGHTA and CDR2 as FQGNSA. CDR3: CASSLLAGGPSYEQYF. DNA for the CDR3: TGTGCCAGCAGCTTACTAGCGGGAGGTCCCTCCTACGAGCAGTACTTC. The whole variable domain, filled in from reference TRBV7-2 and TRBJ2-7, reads GAGVSQSPSNKVTEKGKDVELRCDPISGHTALYWYRQSLGQGLEFLIYFQGNSAPDKSGLPSDRFSAERTGGSVSTLTIQRTQQEDSAVYLCASSLLAGGPSYEQYFGPGTRLTVT.

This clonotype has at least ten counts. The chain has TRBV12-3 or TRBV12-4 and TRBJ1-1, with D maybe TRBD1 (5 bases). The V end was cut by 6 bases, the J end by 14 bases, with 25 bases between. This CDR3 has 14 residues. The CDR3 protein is CASSRRGTGLMSFF. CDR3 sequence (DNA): TGTGCCAGCAGCCGCCGCGGGACCGGGTTAATGTCATTCTTT.

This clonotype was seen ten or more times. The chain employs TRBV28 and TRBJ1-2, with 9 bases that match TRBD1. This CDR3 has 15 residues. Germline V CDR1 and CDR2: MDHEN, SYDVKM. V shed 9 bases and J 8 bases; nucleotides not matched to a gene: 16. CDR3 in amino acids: CASTGGARMVEGYTF. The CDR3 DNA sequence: TGTGCCAGTACAGGGGGCGCGAGGATGGTCGAGGGCTACACCTTC.

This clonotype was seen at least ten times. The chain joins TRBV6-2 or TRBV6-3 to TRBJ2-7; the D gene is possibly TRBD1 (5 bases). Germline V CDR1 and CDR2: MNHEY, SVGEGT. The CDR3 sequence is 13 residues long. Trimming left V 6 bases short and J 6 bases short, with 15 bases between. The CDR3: CASRTTGQGEQYF. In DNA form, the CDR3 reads TGTGCCAGCAGAACAACAGGCCAGGGCGAGCAGTACTTC.

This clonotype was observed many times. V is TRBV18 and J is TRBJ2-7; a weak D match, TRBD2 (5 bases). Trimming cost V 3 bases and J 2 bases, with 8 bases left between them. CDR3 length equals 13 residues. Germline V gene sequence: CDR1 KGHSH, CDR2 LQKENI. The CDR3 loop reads CASSPRGTYEQYF. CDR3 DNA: TGTGCCAGCTCACCCCGGGGAACCTACGAGCAGTACTTC.

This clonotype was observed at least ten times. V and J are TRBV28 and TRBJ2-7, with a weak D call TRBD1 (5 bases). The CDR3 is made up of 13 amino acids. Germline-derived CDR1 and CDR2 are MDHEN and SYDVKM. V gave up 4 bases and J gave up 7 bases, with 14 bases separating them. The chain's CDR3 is CASSWSGAREQYF. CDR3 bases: TGTGCCAGCAGTTGGAGTGGGGCCCGGGAGCAGTACTTC. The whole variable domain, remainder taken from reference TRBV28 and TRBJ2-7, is DVKVTQSSRYLVKRTGEKVFLECVQDMDHENMFWYRQDPGLGLRLIYFSYDVKMKEKGDIPEGYSVSREKKERFSLILESASTNQTSMYLCASSWSGAREQYFGPGTRLTVT.

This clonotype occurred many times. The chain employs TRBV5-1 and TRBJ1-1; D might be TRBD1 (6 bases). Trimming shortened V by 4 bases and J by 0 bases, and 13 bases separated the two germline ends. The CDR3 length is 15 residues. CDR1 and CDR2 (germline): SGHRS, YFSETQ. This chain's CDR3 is CASSGGQSMNTEAFF. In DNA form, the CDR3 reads TGCGCCAGCAGCGGCGGACAGTCGATGAACACTGAAGCTTTCTTT.

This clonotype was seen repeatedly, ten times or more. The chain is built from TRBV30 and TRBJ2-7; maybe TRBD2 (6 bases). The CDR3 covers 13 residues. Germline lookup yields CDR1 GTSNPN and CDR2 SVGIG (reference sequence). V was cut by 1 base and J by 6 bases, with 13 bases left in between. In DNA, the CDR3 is TGTGCCTGGAGTGGCTTGTCAGCGGGCGAGCAGTACTTC. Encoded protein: CAWSGLSAGEQYF.

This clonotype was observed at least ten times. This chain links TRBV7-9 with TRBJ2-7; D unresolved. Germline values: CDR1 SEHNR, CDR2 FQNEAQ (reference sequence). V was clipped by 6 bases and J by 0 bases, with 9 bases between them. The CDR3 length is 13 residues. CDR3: CASSFQGSYEQYF. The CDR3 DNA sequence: TGTGCCAGCAGTTTTCAAGGCTCCTACGAGCAGTACTTC.

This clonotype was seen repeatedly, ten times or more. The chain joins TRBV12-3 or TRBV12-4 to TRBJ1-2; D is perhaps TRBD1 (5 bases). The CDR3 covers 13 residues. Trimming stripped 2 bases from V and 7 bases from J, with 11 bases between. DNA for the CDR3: TGTGCCAGCAGTTTAATACAGGAAGGTGGCTACACCTTC. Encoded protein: CASSLIQEGGYTF.

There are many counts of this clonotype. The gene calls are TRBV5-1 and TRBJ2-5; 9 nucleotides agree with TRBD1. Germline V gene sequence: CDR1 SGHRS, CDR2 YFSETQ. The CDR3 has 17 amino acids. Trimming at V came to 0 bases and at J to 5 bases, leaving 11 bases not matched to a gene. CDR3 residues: CASSLEGDRAWRETQYF. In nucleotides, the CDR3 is TGCGCCAGCAGCTTGGAGGGGGACAGGGCTTGGCGGGAGACCCAGTACTTC.

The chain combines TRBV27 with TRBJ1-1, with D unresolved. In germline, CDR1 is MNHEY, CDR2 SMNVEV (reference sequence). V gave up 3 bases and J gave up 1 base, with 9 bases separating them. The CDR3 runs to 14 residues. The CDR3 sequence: CASSFRRGNTEAFF. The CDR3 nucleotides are TGTGCCAGCAGTTTTCGGAGAGGGAACACTGAAGCTTTCTTT.

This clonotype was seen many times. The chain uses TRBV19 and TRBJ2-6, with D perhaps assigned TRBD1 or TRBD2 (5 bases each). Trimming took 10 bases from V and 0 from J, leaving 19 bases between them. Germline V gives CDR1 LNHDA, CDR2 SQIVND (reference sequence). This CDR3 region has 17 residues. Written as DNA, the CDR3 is TGTGCCACTCGACCGGGACCGGGTCCCTCTGGGGCCAACGTCCTGACTTTC. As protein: CATRPGPGPSGANVLTF. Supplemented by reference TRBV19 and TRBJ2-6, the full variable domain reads DGGITQSPKYLFRKEGQNVTLSCEQNLNHDAMYWYRQDPGQGLRLIYYSQIVNDFQKGDIAEGYSVSREKKESFPLTVTSAQKNPTAFYLCATRPGPGPSGANVLTFGAGSRLTVL.

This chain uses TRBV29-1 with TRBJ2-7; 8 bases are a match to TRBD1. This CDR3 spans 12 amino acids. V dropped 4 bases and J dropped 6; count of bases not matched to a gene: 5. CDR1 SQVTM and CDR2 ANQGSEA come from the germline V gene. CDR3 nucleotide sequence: TGCAGCGTTGGGTCTACAGGGGGCGAGCAGTACTTC. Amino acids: CSVGSTGGEQYF.

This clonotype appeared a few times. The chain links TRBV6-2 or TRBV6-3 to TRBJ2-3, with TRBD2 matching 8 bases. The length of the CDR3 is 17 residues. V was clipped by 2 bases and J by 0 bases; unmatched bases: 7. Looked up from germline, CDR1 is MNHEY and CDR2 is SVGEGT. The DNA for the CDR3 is TGTGCCAGCAGTTACGGCGGCGGGAGGACTAGCACAGATACGCAGTATTTT. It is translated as CASSYGGGRTSTDTQYF.

CDR3 loop: CASSLQVAGGPEQYF. CDR3 nucleotides: TGTGCCAGCAGTTTACAAGTGGCGGGAGGGCCTGAGCAGTACTTC. The genes are TRBV12-3 or TRBV12-4 and TRBJ2-7; 9 bases map to TRBD2. V shed 2 bases, J shed 7 bases, and the junction held 9 bases outside the gene matches. This CDR3 is 15 amino acids long.

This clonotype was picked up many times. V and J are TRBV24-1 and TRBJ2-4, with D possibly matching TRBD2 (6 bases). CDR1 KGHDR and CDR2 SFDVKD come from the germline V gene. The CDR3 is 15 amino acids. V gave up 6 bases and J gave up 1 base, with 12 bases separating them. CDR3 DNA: TGTGCCACCAGTCCTGGGGGGTCTGCCAAAAACATTCAGTACTTC. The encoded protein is CATSPGGSAKNIQYF.

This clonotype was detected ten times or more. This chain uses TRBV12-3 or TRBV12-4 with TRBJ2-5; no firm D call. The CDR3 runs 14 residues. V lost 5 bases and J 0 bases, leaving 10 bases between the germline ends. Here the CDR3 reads CASSHTWDQETQYF. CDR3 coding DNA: TGTGCCAGCAGTCACACGTGGGACCAAGAGACCCAGTACTTC.

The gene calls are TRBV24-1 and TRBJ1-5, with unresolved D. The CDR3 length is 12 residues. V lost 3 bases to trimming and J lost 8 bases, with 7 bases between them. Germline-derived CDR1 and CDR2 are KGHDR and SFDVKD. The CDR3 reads CATSDEGEPQHF. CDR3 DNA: TGTGCCACCAGTGATGAGGGTGAGCCCCAGCATTTT.

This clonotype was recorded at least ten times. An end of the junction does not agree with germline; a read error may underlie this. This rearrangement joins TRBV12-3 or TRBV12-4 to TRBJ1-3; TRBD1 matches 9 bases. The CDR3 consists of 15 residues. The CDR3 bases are TGTACCAGCAGTCAAGGGACAGGGCCGGGAAACACCATATATTTT. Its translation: CTSSQGTGPGNTIYF.

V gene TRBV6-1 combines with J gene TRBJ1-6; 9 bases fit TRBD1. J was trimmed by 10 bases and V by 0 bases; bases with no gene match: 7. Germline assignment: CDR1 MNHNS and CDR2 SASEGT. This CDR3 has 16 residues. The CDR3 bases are TGTGCCAGCAGTGAAGCGGCGACAGGGGGTTGGTCACCCCTCCACTTT. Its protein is CASSEAATGGWSPLHF.

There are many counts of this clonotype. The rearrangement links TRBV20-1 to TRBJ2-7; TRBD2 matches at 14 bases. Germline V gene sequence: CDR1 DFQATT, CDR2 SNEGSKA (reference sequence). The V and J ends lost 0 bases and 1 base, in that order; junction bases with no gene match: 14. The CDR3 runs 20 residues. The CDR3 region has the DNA TGCAGTGCTAGAGATCGGCTTTGGGGGACTAGCGGGAGAAGGTCCTACGAGCAGTACTTC. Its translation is CSARDRLWGTSGRRSYEQYF.

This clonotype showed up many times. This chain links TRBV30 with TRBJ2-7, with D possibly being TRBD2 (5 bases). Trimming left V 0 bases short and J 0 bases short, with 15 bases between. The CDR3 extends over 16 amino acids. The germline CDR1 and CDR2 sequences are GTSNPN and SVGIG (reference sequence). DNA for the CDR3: TGTGCCTGGAGTGTACTAGGAGCGGCAAGCTCCTACGAGCAGTACTTC. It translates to CAWSVLGAASSYEQYF.

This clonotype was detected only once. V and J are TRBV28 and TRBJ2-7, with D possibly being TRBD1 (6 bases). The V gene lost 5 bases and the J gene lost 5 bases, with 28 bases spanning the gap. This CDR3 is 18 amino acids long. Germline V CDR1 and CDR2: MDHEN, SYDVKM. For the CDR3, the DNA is TGTGCCAGCAGTCGAACTACCTCAGGGGCCCCGGTTGAGGACGAGCAGTACTTC. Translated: CASSRTTSGAPVEDEQYF.

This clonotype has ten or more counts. The chain's CDR3 is CSAPTSGSIETQYF. The CDR3 DNA sequence: TGCAGTGCGCCGACTAGCGGGAGTATAGAGACCCAGTACTTC. The rearrangement links TRBV20-1 to TRBJ2-5; 12 nucleotides match TRBD2. There are 14 residues in the CDR3. V was clipped by 6 bases and J by 4 bases; unmatched bases: 6. Germline values: CDR1 DFQATT, CDR2 SNEGSKA (reference sequence).

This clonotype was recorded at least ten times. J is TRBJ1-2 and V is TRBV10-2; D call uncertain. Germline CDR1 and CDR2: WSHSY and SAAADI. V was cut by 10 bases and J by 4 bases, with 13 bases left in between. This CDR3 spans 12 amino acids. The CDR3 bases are TGCGCCACCGCTCGAGATAGCTATGGCTACACCTTC. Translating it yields CATARDSYGYTF.

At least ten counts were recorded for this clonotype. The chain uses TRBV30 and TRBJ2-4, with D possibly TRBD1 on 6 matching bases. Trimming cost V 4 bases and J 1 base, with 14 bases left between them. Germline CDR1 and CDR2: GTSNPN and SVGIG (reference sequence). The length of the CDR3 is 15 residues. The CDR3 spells CAWTKGVPAKNIQYF. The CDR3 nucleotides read TGTGCCTGGACCAAGGGGGTACCGGCCAAAAACATTCAGTACTTC.

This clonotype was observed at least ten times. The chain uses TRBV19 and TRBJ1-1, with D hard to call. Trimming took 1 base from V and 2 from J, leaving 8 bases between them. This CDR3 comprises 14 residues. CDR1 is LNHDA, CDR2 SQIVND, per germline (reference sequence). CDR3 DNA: TGTGCCAGTAGTATAGTCGGACCAAACACTGAAGCTTTCTTT. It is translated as CASSIVGPNTEAFF.